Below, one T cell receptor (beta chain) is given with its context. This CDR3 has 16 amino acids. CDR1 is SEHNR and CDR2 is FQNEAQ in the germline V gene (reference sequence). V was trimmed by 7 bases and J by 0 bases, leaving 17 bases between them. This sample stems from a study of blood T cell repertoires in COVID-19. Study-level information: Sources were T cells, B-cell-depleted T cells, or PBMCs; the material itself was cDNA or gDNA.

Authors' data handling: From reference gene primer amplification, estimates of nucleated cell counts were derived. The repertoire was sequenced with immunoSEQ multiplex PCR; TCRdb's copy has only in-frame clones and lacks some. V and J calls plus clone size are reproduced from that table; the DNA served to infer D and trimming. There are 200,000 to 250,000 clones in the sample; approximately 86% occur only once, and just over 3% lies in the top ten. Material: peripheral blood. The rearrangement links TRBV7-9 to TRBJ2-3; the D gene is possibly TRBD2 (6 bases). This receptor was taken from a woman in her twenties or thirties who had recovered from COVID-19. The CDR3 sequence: CASIETRFSSTDTQYF. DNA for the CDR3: TGTGCCAGCATCGAGACTAGATTCTCTAGCACAGATACGCAGTATTTT.